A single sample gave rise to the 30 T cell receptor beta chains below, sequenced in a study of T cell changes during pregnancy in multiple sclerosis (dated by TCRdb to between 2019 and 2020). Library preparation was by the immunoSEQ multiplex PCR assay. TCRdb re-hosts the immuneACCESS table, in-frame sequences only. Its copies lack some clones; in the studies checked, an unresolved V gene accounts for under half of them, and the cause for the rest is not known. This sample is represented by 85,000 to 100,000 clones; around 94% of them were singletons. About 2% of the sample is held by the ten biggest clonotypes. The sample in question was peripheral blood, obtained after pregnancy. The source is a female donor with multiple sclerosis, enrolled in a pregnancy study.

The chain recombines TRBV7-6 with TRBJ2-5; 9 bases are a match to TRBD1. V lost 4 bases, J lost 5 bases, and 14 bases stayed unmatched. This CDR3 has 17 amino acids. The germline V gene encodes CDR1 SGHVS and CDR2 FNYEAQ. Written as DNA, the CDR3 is TGTGCCAGCAGCTACGGACAGGGGCCCCTGCAAGGGGAGACCCAGTACTTC. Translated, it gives CASSYGQGPLQGETQYF.

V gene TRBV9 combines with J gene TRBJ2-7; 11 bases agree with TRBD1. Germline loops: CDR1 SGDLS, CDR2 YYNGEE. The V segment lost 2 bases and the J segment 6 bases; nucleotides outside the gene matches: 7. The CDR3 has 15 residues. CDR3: CASSVTGTGGSEQYF. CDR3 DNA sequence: TGTGCCAGCAGCGTCACCGGGACAGGGGGGAGCGAGCAGTACTTC.

Here the CDR3 reads CASSSDRGTDTQYF. In DNA form, the CDR3 reads TGTGCCAGCAGCTCCGACAGGGGGACAGATACGCAGTATTTT. The V gene is TRBV6-6, the J gene TRBJ2-3, with 9 bases matching TRBD1. The CDR3 contains 14 residues. Germline V gene sequence: CDR1 MNHNY, CDR2 SVGAGI (reference sequence). Trimming cost V 6 bases and J 3 bases; bases outside gene matches: 4.

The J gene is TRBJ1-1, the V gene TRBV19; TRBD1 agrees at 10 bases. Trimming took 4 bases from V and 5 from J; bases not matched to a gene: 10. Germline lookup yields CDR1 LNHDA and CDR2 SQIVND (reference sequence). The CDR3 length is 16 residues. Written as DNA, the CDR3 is TGTGCCAGTAGTACGTCCGGGACAGGGGTTTGGACTGAAGCTTTCTTT. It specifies CASSTSGTGVWTEAFF. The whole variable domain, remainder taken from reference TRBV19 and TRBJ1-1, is DGGITQSPKYLFRKEGQNVTLSCEQNLNHDAMYWYRQDPGQGLRLIYYSQIVNDFQKGDIAEGYSVSREKKESFPLTVTSAQKNPTAFYLCASSTSGTGVWTEAFFGQGTRLTVV.

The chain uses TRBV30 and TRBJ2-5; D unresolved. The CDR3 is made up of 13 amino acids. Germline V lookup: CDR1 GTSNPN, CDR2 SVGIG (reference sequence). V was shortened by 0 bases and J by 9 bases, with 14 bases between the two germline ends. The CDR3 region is CAWSVLIDSAQYF. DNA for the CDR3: TGTGCCTGGAGTGTACTGATTGATTCGGCCCAGTACTTC.

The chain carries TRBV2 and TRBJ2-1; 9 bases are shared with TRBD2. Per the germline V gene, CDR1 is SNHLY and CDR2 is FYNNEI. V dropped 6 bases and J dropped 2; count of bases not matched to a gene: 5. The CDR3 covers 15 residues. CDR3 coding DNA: TGTGCCAGCAGCTCCAGCGGGAGGACCTACAATGAGCAGTTCTTC. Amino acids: CASSSSGRTYNEQFF. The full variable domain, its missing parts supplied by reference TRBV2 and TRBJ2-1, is EPEVTQTPSHQVTQMGQEVILRCVPISNHLYFYWYRQILGQKVEFLVSFYNNEISEKSEIFDDQFSVERPDGSNFTLKIRSTKLEDSAMYFCASSSSGRTYNEQFFGPGTRLTVL.

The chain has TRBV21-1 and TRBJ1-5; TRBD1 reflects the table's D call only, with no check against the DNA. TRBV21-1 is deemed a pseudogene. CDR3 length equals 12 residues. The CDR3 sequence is CASSLRGQPQHF. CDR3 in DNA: TGTGCCAGCAGCCTTAGGGGCCAGCCCCAGCATTTT.

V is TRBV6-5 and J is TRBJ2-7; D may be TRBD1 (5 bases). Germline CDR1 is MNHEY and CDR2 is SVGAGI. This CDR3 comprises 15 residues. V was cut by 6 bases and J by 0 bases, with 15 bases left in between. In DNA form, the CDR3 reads TGTGCCAGCAGGGACCTCAGGGTAAGCTCCTACGAGCAGTACTTC. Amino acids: CASRDLRVSSYEQYF.

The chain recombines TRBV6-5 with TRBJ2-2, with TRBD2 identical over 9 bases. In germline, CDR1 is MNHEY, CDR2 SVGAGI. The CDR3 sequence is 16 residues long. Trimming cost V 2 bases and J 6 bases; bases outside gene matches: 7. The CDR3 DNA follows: TGTGCCAGCAGTTACGGCGCGGGGGGGCAGGCCGGGGAGCTGTTTTTT. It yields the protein CASSYGAGGQAGELFF.

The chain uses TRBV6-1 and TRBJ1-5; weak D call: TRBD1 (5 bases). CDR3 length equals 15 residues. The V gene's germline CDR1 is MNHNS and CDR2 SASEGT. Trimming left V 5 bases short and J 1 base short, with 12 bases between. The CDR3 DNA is TGTGCCAGCAGTCCCCCGGGGGGAAGCAATCAGCCCCAGCATTTT. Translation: CASSPPGGSNQPQHF.

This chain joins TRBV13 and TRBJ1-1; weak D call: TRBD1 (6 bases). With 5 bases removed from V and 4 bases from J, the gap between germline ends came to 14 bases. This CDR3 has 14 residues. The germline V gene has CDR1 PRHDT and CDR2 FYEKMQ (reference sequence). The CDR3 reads CASSARTAATEAFF. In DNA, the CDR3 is TGTGCCAGCAGCGCACGGACAGCCGCCACTGAAGCTTTCTTT.

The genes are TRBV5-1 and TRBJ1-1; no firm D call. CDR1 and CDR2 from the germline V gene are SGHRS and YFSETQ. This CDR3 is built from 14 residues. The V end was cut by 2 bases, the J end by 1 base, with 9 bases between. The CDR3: CASSFQVTNTEAFF. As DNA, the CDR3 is TGCGCCAGCAGCTTCCAGGTAACGAACACTGAAGCTTTCTTT. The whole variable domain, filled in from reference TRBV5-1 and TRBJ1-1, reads KAGVTQTPRYLIKTRGQQVTLSCSPISGHRSVSWYQQTPGQGLQFLFEYFSETQRNKGNFPGRFSGRQFSNSRSEMNVSTLELGDSALYLCASSFQVTNTEAFFGQGTRLTVV.

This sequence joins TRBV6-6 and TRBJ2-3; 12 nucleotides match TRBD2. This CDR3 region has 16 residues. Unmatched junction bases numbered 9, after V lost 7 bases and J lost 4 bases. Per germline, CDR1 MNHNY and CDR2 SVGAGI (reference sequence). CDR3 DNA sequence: TGTGCCAGCAAGGCTAGCGGGAGGGCAGATGCAGATACGCAGTATTTT. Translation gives CASKASGRADADTQYF.

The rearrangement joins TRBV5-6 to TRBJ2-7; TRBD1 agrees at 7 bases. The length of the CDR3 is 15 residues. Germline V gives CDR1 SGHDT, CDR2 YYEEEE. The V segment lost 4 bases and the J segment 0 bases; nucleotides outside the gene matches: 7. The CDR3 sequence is CASSPYRGHSYEQYF. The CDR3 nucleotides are TGTGCCAGCAGCCCATACAGGGGCCACTCCTACGAGCAGTACTTC. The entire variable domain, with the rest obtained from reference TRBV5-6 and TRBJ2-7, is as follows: DAGVTQSPTHLIKTRGQQVTLRCSPKSGHDTVSWYQQALGQGPQFIFQYYEEEERQRGNFPDRFSGHQFPNYSSELNVNALLLGDSALYLCASSPYRGHSYEQYFGPGTRLTVT.

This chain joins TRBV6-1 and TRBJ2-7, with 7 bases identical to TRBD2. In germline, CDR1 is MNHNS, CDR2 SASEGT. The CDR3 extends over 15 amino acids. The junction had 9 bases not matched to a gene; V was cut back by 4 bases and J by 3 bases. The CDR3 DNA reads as TGTGCCAGCAGTGGCCTGGGGCTAGCGGACTACGAGCAGTACTTC. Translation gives CASSGLGLADYEQYF.

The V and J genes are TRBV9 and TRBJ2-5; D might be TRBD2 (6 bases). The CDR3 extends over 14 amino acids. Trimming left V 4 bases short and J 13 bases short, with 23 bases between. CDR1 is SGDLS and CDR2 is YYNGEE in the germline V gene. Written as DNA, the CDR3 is TGTGCCAGCAGCCCATTTGGCGGGGACCCAAATCCGTACTTC. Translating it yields CASSPFGGDPNPYF.

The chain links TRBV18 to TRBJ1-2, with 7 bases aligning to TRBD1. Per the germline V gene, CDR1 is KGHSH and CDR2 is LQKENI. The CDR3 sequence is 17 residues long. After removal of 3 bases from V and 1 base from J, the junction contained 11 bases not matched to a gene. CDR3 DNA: TGTGCCAGCTCACCCACGACAGGGACGTACGATAACTATGGCTACACCTTC. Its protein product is CASSPTTGTYDNYGYTF.

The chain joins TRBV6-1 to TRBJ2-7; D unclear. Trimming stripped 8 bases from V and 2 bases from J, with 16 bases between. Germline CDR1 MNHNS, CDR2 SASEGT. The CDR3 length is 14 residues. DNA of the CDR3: TGTGCCAGCCTGTCGACTGTCGACGCCTACGAGCAGTACTTC. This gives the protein CASLSTVDAYEQYF.

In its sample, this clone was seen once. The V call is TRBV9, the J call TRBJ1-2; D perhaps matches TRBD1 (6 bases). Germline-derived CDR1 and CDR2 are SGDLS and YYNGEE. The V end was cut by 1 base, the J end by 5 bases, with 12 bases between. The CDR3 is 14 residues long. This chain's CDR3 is CASSVNQGWYGYTF. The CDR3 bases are TGTGCCAGCAGCGTAAATCAGGGGTGGTATGGCTACACCTTC.

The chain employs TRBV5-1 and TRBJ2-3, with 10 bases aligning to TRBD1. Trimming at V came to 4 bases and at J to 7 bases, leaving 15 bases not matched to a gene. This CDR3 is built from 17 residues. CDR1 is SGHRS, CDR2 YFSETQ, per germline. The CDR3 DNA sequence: TGCGCCAGCAGCGTTCAACCGGGACAGGGGACGGAGAATACGCAGTATTTT. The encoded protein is CASSVQPGQGTENTQYF. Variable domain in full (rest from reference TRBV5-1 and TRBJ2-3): KAGVTQTPRYLIKTRGQQVTLSCSPISGHRSVSWYQQTPGQGLQFLFEYFSETQRNKGNFPGRFSGRQFSNSRSEMNVSTLELGDSALYLCASSVQPGQGTENTQYFGPGTRLTVL.

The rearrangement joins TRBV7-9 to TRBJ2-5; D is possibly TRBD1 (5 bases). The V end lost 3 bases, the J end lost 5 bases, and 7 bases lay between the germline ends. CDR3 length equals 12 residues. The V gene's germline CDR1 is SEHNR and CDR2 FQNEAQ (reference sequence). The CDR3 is CASSFSGETQYF. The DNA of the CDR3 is TGTGCCAGCAGCTTTTCAGGGGAGACCCAGTACTTC.

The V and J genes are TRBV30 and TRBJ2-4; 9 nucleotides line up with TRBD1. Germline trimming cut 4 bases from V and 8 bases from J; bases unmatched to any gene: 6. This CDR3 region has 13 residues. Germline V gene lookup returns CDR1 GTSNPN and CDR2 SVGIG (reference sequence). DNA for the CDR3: TGTGCCTGGACCCTCCGGGACAGGGACATTCAGTACTTC. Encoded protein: CAWTLRDRDIQYF.

The CDR3 loop is CASSPRSQGVNTEAFF. CDR3 bases: TGTGCCAGCTCACCGAGGTCCCAGGGGGTGAACACTGAAGCTTTCTTT. The V and J genes are TRBV18 and TRBJ1-1; 7 positions match TRBD1. V was pared by 3 bases and J by 0 bases, with 7 bases of the junction left unmatched. The CDR3 consists of 16 residues. Germline CDR1 and CDR2: KGHSH and LQKENI.

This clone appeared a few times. CDR3 loop: CASSAVMNTEAFF. The CDR3 DNA follows: TGTGCCAGCAGTGCCGTTATGAACACTGAAGCTTTCTTT. The J gene is TRBJ1-1, the V gene TRBV2; D uncertain. The germline CDR1 and CDR2 sequences are SNHLY and FYNNEI. The CDR3 covers 13 residues. V lost 4 bases, J lost 0 bases, and 6 bases lay in between.

The CDR3 sequence: CASSITKSDNEQFF. The CDR3 DNA sequence: TGTGCCAGCAGCATCACGAAGTCGGACAATGAGCAGTTCTTC. The J gene is TRBJ2-1, the V gene TRBV7-6; the D is unclear. The CDR3 contains 14 residues. CDR1 and CDR2 (germline): SGHVS, FNYEAQ. V was pared by 5 bases and J by 5 bases, with 13 bases between. Supplemented by reference TRBV7-6 and TRBJ2-1, the full variable domain reads GAGVSQSPRYKVTKRGQDVALRCDPISGHVSLYWYRQALGQGPEFLTYFNYEAQQDKSGLPNDRFSAERPEGSISTLTIQRTEQRDSAMYRCASSITKSDNEQFFGPGTRLTVL.

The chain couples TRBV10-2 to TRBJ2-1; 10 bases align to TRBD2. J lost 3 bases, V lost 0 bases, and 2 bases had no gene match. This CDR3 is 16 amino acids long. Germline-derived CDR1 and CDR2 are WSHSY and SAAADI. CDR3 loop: CASSESGLASYNEQFF. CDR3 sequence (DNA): TGCGCCAGCAGTGAGTCGGGACTAGCGAGCTACAATGAGCAGTTCTTC.

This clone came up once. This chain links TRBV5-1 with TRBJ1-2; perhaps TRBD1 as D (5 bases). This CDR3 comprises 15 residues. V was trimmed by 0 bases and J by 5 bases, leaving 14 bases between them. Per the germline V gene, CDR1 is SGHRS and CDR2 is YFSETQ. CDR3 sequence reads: CASSLEPGNLYGYTF. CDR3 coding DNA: TGCGCCAGCAGCTTGGAACCAGGGAACCTATATGGCTACACCTTC.

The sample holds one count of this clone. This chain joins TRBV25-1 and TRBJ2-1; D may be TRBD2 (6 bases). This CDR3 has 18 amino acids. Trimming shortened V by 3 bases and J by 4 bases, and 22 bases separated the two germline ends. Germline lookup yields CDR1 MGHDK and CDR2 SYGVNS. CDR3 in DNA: TGTGCCAGCAGTGAGCTAGCGAGAAATTCCACACCGTACAATGAGCAGTTCTTC. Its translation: CASSELARNSTPYNEQFF.

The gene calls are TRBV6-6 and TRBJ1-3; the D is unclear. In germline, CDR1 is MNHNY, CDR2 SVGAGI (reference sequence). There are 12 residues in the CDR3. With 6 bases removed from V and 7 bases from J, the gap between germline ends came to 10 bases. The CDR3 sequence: CASSQEENTIYF. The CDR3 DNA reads TGTGCCAGCAGCCAGGAGGAGAACACCATATATTTT.

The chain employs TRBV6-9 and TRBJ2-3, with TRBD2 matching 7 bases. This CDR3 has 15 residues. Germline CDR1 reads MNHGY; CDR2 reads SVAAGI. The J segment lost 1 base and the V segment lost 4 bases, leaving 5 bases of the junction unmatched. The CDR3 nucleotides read TGTGCCAGCAGTTCCACGGGAGGTCGCACAGATACGCAGTATTTT. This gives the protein CASSSTGGRTDTQYF.